The rows below give T cell receptor beta chains drawn from one sample of a study of OX40 agonist ivuxolimab in advanced cancers. The data were produced by immunoSEQ multiplex PCR, yet TCRdb's version contains in-frame clones alone and is incomplete. This table holds some 14,000 clones, over 75% found once. This specimen consisted of CD4+ or CD8+ T cells sorted from blood, obtained in a trial of the OX40 agonist ivuxolimab. Receptors originate from an adult with an advanced solid tumor such as melanoma, head and neck, liver or kidney cancer. Each CDR3 is given without its conserved first and last residue. Each record gives: J gene, V gene, CDR3 protein.

j_gene: TRBJ2-1
v_gene: TRBV19
CDR3aa: ASSIGEMGLSSYNEQF

j_gene: TRBJ2-7
v_gene: TRBV27
CDR3aa: ASSLSGKGAYEQY

j_gene: TRBJ2-1
v_gene: TRBV4-1
CDR3aa: ASSLDSNNEQF

j_gene: TRBJ2-3
v_gene: TRBV9
CDR3aa: ASSVETGGTDTQY

j_gene: TRBJ2-7
v_gene: TRBV5-5
CDR3aa: ASSLAQNYYEQY

j_gene: TRBJ1-2
v_gene: TRBV5-6
CDR3aa: ASSSRGHSNYGYT

j_gene: TRBJ2-7
v_gene: TRBV5-1
CDR3aa: ASSSGTGGSYEQY

j_gene: TRBJ2-3
v_gene: TRBV2
CDR3aa: ASKQGEPPDTQY

j_gene: TRBJ2-1
v_gene: TRBV7-7
CDR3aa: ASSSQAGGVVDEQF

j_gene: TRBJ1-1
v_gene: TRBV19
CDR3aa: ASRQGANTEAF

j_gene: TRBJ2-1
v_gene: TRBV4-1
CDR3aa: ASSQSPLAGASNEQF

j_gene: TRBJ2-1
v_gene: TRBV7-2
CDR3aa: ASSLVLVYNEQF

j_gene: TRBJ2-7
v_gene: TRBV20-1
CDR3aa: SADDGGEQY

j_gene: TRBJ2-7
v_gene: TRBV6-1
CDR3aa: ASSEAGHTTYEQY